What follows is one TCR beta chain and its context. Its antigen remains unknown. The sample originates from a study of OX40 agonist ivuxolimab in advanced cancers. Across the whole study: The dose of intravenous ivuxolimab that patients received every 2 weeks ranged from 0.01 to 10 mg/kg.

Some clones are missing from TCRdb's copy, which holds only in-frame ones; the method was immunoSEQ multiplex PCR. The profile shows more than 65,000 clones, around 84% of them singletons. Study-wide findings and caveats: At doses 0.1 to 3.0 mg/kg, CD4+ and CD8+ clones expanded. Partial responders at 0.1-3.0 mg/kg showed near-lowest clonal expansion.

CDR1 is ENHRY, CDR2 SYGVKD, per germline. The CDR3 length is 16 residues. V shed 2 bases and J shed 2 bases, with 13 bases lying between them. The gene calls are TRBV10-3 and TRBJ1-5, with D possibly being TRBD1 (6 bases). Sample: CD4+ or CD8+ T cells sorted from blood, taken in a trial of the OX40 agonist ivuxolimab. This receptor was identified in an adult with an advanced solid tumor such as melanoma, head and neck, liver or kidney cancer. The CDR3, as DNA: TGTGCCATCAGTGAGAGGATCTCAGGGGGCAATCAGCCCCAGCATTTT. This codes for CAISERISGGNQPQHF.